A selection of T cell receptor beta chains follows, all from one sample in a study of blood T cell repertoires in COVID-19. Profiling relied on immunoSEQ multiplex PCR, and the TCRdb table lists in-frame clones only, not all of them. The sample consists of around 93,000 clones, 80% to 90% of them appearing once. Material: peripheral blood. Receptors originate from a man older than 75 with acute or convalescent COVID-19. Both conserved end residues are part of each CDR3. A D gene is named only where the DNA matches it firmly. Not all rows give a size; the values are once, few, many and, for expanded clones, a class.

J gene,clone size,V gene,D gene,CDR3 protein,CDR3 DNA
TRBJ2-5,NA,TRBV11-2,TRBD2,CASAGSELAGGNQETQYF,TGTGCCAGCGCCGGGAGTGAGCTAGCGGGAGGTAATCAAGAGACCCAGTACTTC
TRBJ1-3,NA,TRBV5-1,TRBD1,CASSVGTGPGNTIYF,TGCGCCAGCAGCGTCGGGACAGGGCCTGGAAACACCATATATTTT
TRBJ1-1,NA,TRBV5-1,TRBD1,CASSAGQGIEAFF,TGCGCCAGCAGCGCCGGACAGGGCATTGAAGCTTTCTTT
TRBJ2-3,once,TRBV6-5,NA,CASRPDKRTDTQYF,TGTGCCAGCAGGCCAGACAAGCGCACAGATACGCAGTATTTT
TRBJ2-1,NA,TRBV9,TRBD2,CASSVSGSSYNEQFF,TGTGCCAGCAGCGTGAGCGGGAGCTCCTACAATGAGCAGTTCTTC
TRBJ2-1,NA,TRBV11-2,TRBD2,CASSSLAGSSYNEQFF,TGTGCCAGCAGCTCTCTAGCGGGGAGCTCCTACAATGAGCAGTTCTTC
TRBJ1-2,few,TRBV7-9,TRBD1,CASSPSRDRGYTF,TGTGCCAGCAGCCCCTCGAGGGACAGGGGCTACACCTTC
TRBJ1-5,few,TRBV5-5,NA,CASSSTPTLSEPQHF,TGTGCCAGCAGCTCAACCCCCACGTTATCAGAGCCCCAGCATTTT
TRBJ1-2,few,TRBV6-6,NA,CASSRQGGDYGYTF,TGTGCCAGCAGCCGTCAGGGAGGGGACTATGGCTACACCTTC
TRBJ2-2,NA,TRBV2,TRBD2,CASRTSGGNTGELFF,TGTGCCAGCAGAACTAGCGGAGGGAACACCGGGGAGCTGTTTTTT
TRBJ2-5,NA,TRBV12-5,TRBD2,CASGPGVAGGQETQYF,TGTGCTAGTGGCCCCGGGGTAGCGGGGGGACAAGAGACCCAGTACTTC
TRBJ1-2,NA,TRBV24-1,NA,CATSDFRGGYTF,TGTGCCACCAGTGATTTTAGGGGTGGCTACACCTTC
TRBJ1-1,NA,TRBV12-3/TRBV12-4,NA,CASSSSGVTEAFF,TGTGCCAGCAGTTCCTCAGGGGTCACTGAAGCTTTCTTT
TRBJ1-3,NA,TRBV30,TRBD1,CAWSGQGLGNTIYF,TGTGCCTGGAGTGGACAGGGCCTCGGAAACACCATATATTTT
TRBJ1-1,NA,TRBV10-3,NA,CAIKSGRGLLNTEAFF,TGTGCCATCAAATCAGGGCGGGGACTGCTGAACACTGAAGCTTTCTTT
TRBJ1-4,NA,TRBV3-1/TRBV3-2,NA,CASSHNNDEKLFF,TGTGCCAGCAGCCATAACAACGATGAAAAACTGTTTTTT
TRBJ2-5,NA,TRBV10-2,NA,CASSRTGRQETQYF,TGCGCCAGCAGTAGAACAGGGCGGCAAGAGACCCAGTACTTC
TRBJ1-1,NA,TRBV27,TRBD1,CASSPGQGEPNTEAFF,TGTGCCAGCAGTCCTGGACAGGGGGAGCCGAACACTGAAGCTTTCTTT
TRBJ2-7,NA,TRBV28,NA,CASSLRYEQYF,TGTGCCAGCAGTTTGAGGTACGAGCAGTACTTC
TRBJ2-7,NA,TRBV24-1,NA,CATSGRGQASYEQYF,TGTGCCACCAGTGGTCGAGGGCAGGCCTCCTACGAGCAGTACTTC
TRBJ1-6,NA,TRBV7-9,TRBD1,CASRSGQGAPSYNSPLHF,TGTGCCAGCAGGTCCGGACAGGGGGCTCCCTCCTATAATTCACCCCTCCACTTT
TRBJ1-6,NA,TRBV27,NA,CASSTWDTGAGSPLHF,TGTGCCAGCAGTACCTGGGACACCGGAGCAGGCTCACCCCTCCACTTT
TRBJ2-5,NA,TRBV24-1,TRBD1,CATSDHRGPVTQYF,TGTGCCACCAGTGATCACAGGGGCCCAGTTACCCAGTACTTC
TRBJ1-3,once,TRBV5-1,NA,CASSLQGSGNTIYF,TGCGCCAGCAGCTTACAGGGTTCTGGAAACACCATATATTTT
TRBJ2-1,NA,TRBV5-1,TRBD1,CASSVQPGTGRYNEQFF,TGCGCCAGCAGCGTGCAGCCCGGGACAGGCCGCTACAATGAGCAGTTCTTC
TRBJ2-5,NA,TRBV2,NA,CASSDFSQETQYF,TGTGCCAGCAGTGATTTCAGCCAAGAGACCCAGTACTTC
TRBJ2-2,NA,TRBV9,NA,CASSISDTGELFF,TGTGCCAGCAGCATCAGTGACACCGGGGAGCTGTTTTTT
TRBJ2-7,NA,TRBV6-2/TRBV6-3,TRBD2,CASSYSAELAAFSYEQYF,TGTGCCAGCAGTTACTCGGCAGAGCTAGCGGCTTTTTCCTACGAGCAGTACTTC
TRBJ2-3,NA,TRBV19,NA,CASSIRQGSTDTQYF,TGTGCCAGTAGTATCCGTCAGGGCAGCACAGATACGCAGTATTTT
TRBJ2-1,NA,TRBV7-2,TRBD2,CASSLGLAAYNEQFF,TGTGCCAGCAGCTTAGGACTAGCGGCATACAATGAGCAGTTCTTC
TRBJ1-1,NA,TRBV5-1,NA,CASSYDGGTEAFF,TGCGCCAGCAGTTATGACGGGGGCACTGAAGCTTTCTTT